This passage covers 30 T cell receptor beta chains from one sample sequenced in a study of T cell responses to AZD1222 COVID-19 vaccine. This table comes from immunoSEQ multiplex PCR, and its TCRdb copy is limited to in-frame clones, with some not included. The data contain 130,000 or so clones, roughly 93% of them seen just once; the ten biggest clones take up more than 0.7%. Sequencing used peripheral blood, obtained on day 0 of AZD1222 vaccination. These receptors were collected from an adult in good health.

The chain links TRBV10-2 to TRBJ1-2; D unresolved. Germline-derived CDR1 and CDR2 are WSHSY and SAAADI. The CDR3 contains 13 residues. V was pared by 4 bases and J by 2 bases, with 8 bases between. The CDR3 reads CASSVEGNYGYTF. The CDR3, as DNA: TGCGCCAGCAGTGTAGAGGGAAACTATGGCTACACCTTC.

CDR3 amino acids: CASSYSSGANVLTF. CDR3 sequence (DNA): TGTGCCAGCAGCTATTCCTCTGGGGCCAACGTCCTGACTTTC. The gene calls are TRBV13 and TRBJ2-6, with D uncertain. The CDR3 extends over 14 amino acids. V was shortened by 4 bases and J by 0 bases, with 4 bases between the two germline ends. Germline assignment: CDR1 PRHDT and CDR2 FYEKMQ (reference sequence).

This clone was seen once. V and J are TRBV6-1 and TRBJ1-4; a possible D gene is TRBD1 (6 bases). This CDR3 comprises 17 residues. V lost 3 bases and J lost 2, with 16 bases in between. CDR1 MNHNS and CDR2 SASEGT come from the germline V gene. In DNA form, the CDR3 reads TGTGCCAGCAGTGATGTCGCGGACAGCTACACTAATGAAAAACTGTTTTTT. Protein sequence: CASSDVADSYTNEKLFF.

This chain links TRBV19 with TRBJ1-1, with a tentative D call TRBD1 (5 bases). This CDR3 contains 15 residues. With 4 bases removed from V and 1 base from J, the gap between germline ends came to 13 bases. Germline CDR1 reads LNHDA; CDR2 reads SQIVND (reference sequence). This chain's CDR3 is CASSTIGGGNTEAFF. For the CDR3, the DNA is TGTGCCAGTAGTACCATAGGCGGGGGGAACACTGAAGCTTTCTTT.

The chain uses TRBV11-2 and TRBJ1-6; D is possibly TRBD1 (5 bases). Germline V gene lookup returns CDR1 SGHAT and CDR2 FQNNGV. The CDR3 length is 15 residues. V was clipped by 4 bases and J by 6 bases, with 13 bases between them. The CDR3 nucleotides read TGTGCCAGCAGCTCAAAAAGGGGATCTAATTCACCCCTCCACTTT. This gives the protein CASSSKRGSNSPLHF.

The gene calls are TRBV6-5 and TRBJ2-5; tentatively, D is TRBD1 (6 bases). V was clipped by 6 bases and J by 7 bases, with 18 bases between them. CDR3 length: 14 residues. Looked up from germline, CDR1 is MNHEY and CDR2 is SVGAGI. DNA of the CDR3: TGTGCCAGCAGCCCGACAGGCCAAGGGGGGACCCAGTACTTC. Residues: CASSPTGQGGTQYF.

The chain recombines TRBV6-5 with TRBJ1-2, with D possibly being TRBD1 (5 bases). The CDR3 runs 15 residues. V lost 0 bases to trimming and J lost 4 bases, with 12 bases between them. Germline V CDR1 and CDR2: MNHEY, SVGAGI. The DNA for the CDR3 is TGTGCCAGCAGTTACTCGACGGCAGGGCCCTATGGCTACACCTTC. Translation: CASSYSTAGPYGYTF.

The CDR3 loop is CASSARQGDEKLFF. CDR3 coding DNA: TGTGCCAGCAGCGCAAGACAGGGGGATGAAAAACTGTTTTTT. The J gene is TRBJ1-4, the V gene TRBV7-9; 9 bases match TRBD1. The CDR3 extends over 14 amino acids. The germline V gene encodes CDR1 SEHNR and CDR2 FQNEAQ (reference sequence). Trimming cost V 5 bases and J 6 bases; bases outside gene matches: 4.

The chain employs TRBV15 and TRBJ1-3; no clear D. Germline CDR1 is LNHNV and CDR2 is YYDKDF (reference sequence). Trimming shortened V by 9 bases and J by 2 bases, and 14 bases separated the two germline ends. This CDR3 has 14 residues. CDR3 sequence: CATKTTGTGNTIYF. The CDR3 region has the DNA TGTGCCACAAAGACAACCGGTACTGGAAACACCATATATTTT.

The chain is built from TRBV4-1 and TRBJ1-3; D gene unclear. Looked up from germline, CDR1 is MGHRA and CDR2 is YSYEKL. V lost 1 base to trimming and J lost 3 bases, with 10 bases between them. The CDR3 sequence is 15 residues long. For the CDR3, the DNA is TGCGCCAGCAGCCAAGGGCGGAAAAGTGGAAACACCATATATTTT. This sequence encodes CASSQGRKSGNTIYF.

V gene TRBV20-1 combines with J gene TRBJ1-3, with unresolved D. V lost 5 bases, J lost 2 bases, and 4 bases lay in between. The CDR3 loop spans 11 amino acids. Germline CDR1 and CDR2: DFQATT and SNEGSKA (reference sequence). The CDR3 sequence: CSAWTGNTIYF. Here the CDR3 DNA reads TGCAGTGCTTGGACTGGAAACACCATATATTTT.

The chain recombines TRBV4-1 with TRBJ2-3; the D gene is possibly TRBD2 (6 bases). CDR3 length: 15 residues. From germline, CDR1 is MGHRA and CDR2 YSYEKL. V was cut by 0 bases and J by 7 bases, with 14 bases left in between. The DNA for the CDR3 is TGCGCCAGCAGCCAAGATGGGAGGAAGGGGAATACGCAGTATTTT. It codes for CASSQDGRKGNTQYF.

The chain uses TRBV7-9 and TRBJ1-1; 9 nucleotides agree with TRBD1. V shed 3 bases, J shed 1 base, and the junction held 9 bases outside the gene matches. Germline assignment: CDR1 SEHNR and CDR2 FQNEAQ (reference sequence). The CDR3 loop spans 17 amino acids. CDR3 residues: CASSFGQGSMKNTEAFF. CDR3 coding DNA: TGTGCCAGCAGCTTCGGACAGGGGTCAATGAAGAACACTGAAGCTTTCTTT. The full variable domain, its missing parts supplied by reference TRBV7-9 and TRBJ1-1, is DTGVSQNPRHKITKRGQNVTFRCDPISEHNRLYWYRQTLGQGPEFLTYFQNEAQLEKSRLLSDRFSAERPKGSFSTLEIQRTEQGDSAMYLCASSFGQGSMKNTEAFFGQGTRLTVV.

The chain is built from TRBV6-5 and TRBJ1-6; 8 bases line up with TRBD1. The junction had 10 bases not matched to a gene; V was cut back by 8 bases and J by 7 bases. CDR1 and CDR2 (germline): MNHEY, SVGAGI. The length of the CDR3 is 15 residues. As DNA, the CDR3 is TGTGCCAGCGGTCCCTCCGGGACAGGCAATTCACCCCTCCACTTT. It yields the protein CASGPSGTGNSPLHF.

The V gene is TRBV20-1, the J gene TRBJ1-2; D possibly corresponds to TRBD1 (6 bases). Per germline, CDR1 DFQATT and CDR2 SNEGSKA (reference sequence). The V end was cut by 3 bases, the J end by 5 bases, with 13 bases between. CDR3 length: 13 residues. The CDR3 DNA reads TGCAGTGCTAGTCAGGGGACTGGGTATGGCTACACCTTC. It codes for CSASQGTGYGYTF.

The sample holds one count of this clone. The chain couples TRBV4-1 to TRBJ1-6; D unresolved. Trimming took off 1 base at V and 0 bases at J, with 10 bases between the two ends. Germline CDR1 MGHRA, CDR2 YSYEKL. CDR3 size: 17 residues. CDR3 region: CASSQVPRTSYNSPLHF. The CDR3, as DNA: TGCGCCAGCAGCCAAGTACCCCGAACCTCCTATAATTCACCCCTCCACTTT.

The chain is built from TRBV6-5 and TRBJ1-1, with D uncertain. This CDR3 contains 12 residues. Between the trimmed V and J ends, which lost 2 bases and 4 bases, there was a span of 5 bases. Germline V gene data show CDR1 as MNHEY and CDR2 as SVGAGI. DNA of the CDR3: TGTGCCAGCAGTTACCTCACCACTGAAGCTTTCTTT. It specifies CASSYLTTEAFF.

The V call is TRBV19, the J call TRBJ2-6; 11 bases are shared with TRBD1. Germline V gene sequence: CDR1 LNHDA, CDR2 SQIVND (reference sequence). Trimming cost V 5 bases and J 3 bases; bases outside gene matches: 6. This CDR3 region has 17 residues. The CDR3 nucleotides read TGTGCCAGTAGTGCGGGACAGGGGGAGGTTGGGGCCAACGTCCTGACTTTC. As protein: CASSAGQGEVGANVLTF. The full variable domain, completed using reference TRBV19 and TRBJ2-6, is DGGITQSPKYLFRKEGQNVTLSCEQNLNHDAMYWYRQDPGQGLRLIYYSQIVNDFQKGDIAEGYSVSREKKESFPLTVTSAQKNPTAFYLCASSAGQGEVGANVLTFGAGSRLTVL.

The rearrangement links TRBV27 to TRBJ2-3; no definite D call. CDR1 is MNHEY and CDR2 is SMNVEV in the germline V gene (reference sequence). Trimming left V 0 bases short and J 0 bases short, with 13 bases between. The length of the CDR3 is 17 residues. CDR3 DNA: TGTGCCAGCAGTTTATCTGTGGCGTATGGGAGCACAGATACGCAGTATTTT. It codes for CASSLSVAYGSTDTQYF.

The chain employs TRBV10-3 and TRBJ2-7; D might be TRBD1 (5 bases). Germline lookup yields CDR1 ENHRY and CDR2 SYGVKD. CDR3 size: 15 residues. V lost 11 bases, J lost 3 bases, and 23 bases lay in between. CDR3: CASAQGQKRIYEQYF. DNA of the CDR3: TGTGCCTCGGCGCAGGGCCAAAAGCGTATCTACGAGCAGTACTTC.

V is TRBV7-9 and J is TRBJ2-3; D remains unclear. V shed 2 bases and J shed 5 bases, with 5 bases lying between them. The CDR3 runs to 12 residues. Germline V gives CDR1 SEHNR, CDR2 FQNEAQ (reference sequence). In DNA, the CDR3 is TGTGCCAGCAGCTTAACGGGAGATACGCAGTATTTT. It yields the protein CASSLTGDTQYF.

In this sample, this clone turned up once. The gene calls are TRBV18 and TRBJ1-2, with no clear D. The CDR3 consists of 15 residues. V lost 1 base, J lost 2 bases, and 11 bases lay in between. CDR1 and CDR2 (germline): KGHSH, LQKENI. The chain's CDR3 is CASSPRSEVNYGYTF. The CDR3 DNA sequence: TGTGCCAGCTCACCACGGTCAGAGGTCAACTATGGCTACACCTTC. Combining the CDR3 with reference TRBV18 and TRBJ1-2 gives the whole variable domain NAGVMQNPRHLVRRRGQEARLRCSPMKGHSHVYWYRQLPEEGLKFMVYLQKENIIDESGMPKERFSAEFPKEGPSILRIQQVVRGDSAAYFCASSPRSEVNYGYTFGSGTRLTVV.

Points on this clone: This sample also contains other DNA sequences that code for the same CDR3. The chain uses TRBV5-1 and TRBJ2-7, with D maybe TRBD1 (5 bases). From germline, CDR1 is SGHRS and CDR2 YFSETQ. V lost 0 bases to trimming and J lost 2 bases, with 9 bases between them. This CDR3 spans 14 amino acids. In nucleotides, the CDR3 is TGCGCCAGCAGCTTGGGTCAGGGCGCCTACGAGCAGTACTTC. It translates to CASSLGQGAYEQYF.

The chain combines TRBV10-3 with TRBJ2-4, with D perhaps TRBD2 (5 bases). CDR1 and CDR2 (germline): ENHRY, SYGVKD. V gave up 5 bases and J gave up 6 bases, with 17 bases separating them. The CDR3 contains 15 residues. The CDR3 DNA reads TGTGCCATCAGTTCCGGGGAGCTATCGGGAAACATTCAGTACTTC. Its translation is CAISSGELSGNIQYF.

The chain is built from TRBV4-1 and TRBJ1-5; D unclear. Germline loops: CDR1 MGHRA, CDR2 YSYEKL. V dropped 0 bases and J dropped 4 bases, with 10 bases sitting between them. CDR3 length: 15 amino acids. CDR3 sequence (DNA): TGCGCCAGCAGCCAAGAACGGGGAGAAAATCAGCCCCAGCATTTT. Protein sequence: CASSQERGENQPQHF.

The rearrangement uses TRBV3-1 (or the pseudogene TRBV3-2) and TRBJ1-5, with no clear D. This CDR3 comprises 14 residues. Trimming removed 4 bases from V and 3 bases from J, with 10 bases in between. Germline V gene lookup returns CDR1 LGHDT and CDR2 YNNKEL (reference sequence). CDR3 bases: TGTGCCAGCAGCCGAAGCTCGAACAATCAGCCCCAGCATTTT. It yields the protein CASSRSSNNQPQHF.

The gene calls are TRBV24-1 and TRBJ1-2; 10 nucleotides agree with TRBD1. CDR3 length: 13 residues. With 4 bases clipped from V and 6 bases from J, the junction kept 1 base outside the gene matches. CDR1 KGHDR and CDR2 SFDVKD come from the germline V gene. This chain's CDR3 is CATSEGTGDGYTF. In DNA, the CDR3 is TGTGCCACCAGTGAGGGGACAGGGGATGGCTACACCTTC.

The chain links TRBV6-1 to TRBJ2-7; tentative D call: TRBD1 (5 bases). Trimming removed 1 base at V and 4 bases at J, with 8 bases between. This CDR3 spans 13 amino acids. The V gene's germline CDR1 is MNHNS and CDR2 SASEGT. The CDR3 loop reads CASSEGYRYEQYF. The CDR3 DNA reads as TGTGCCAGCAGTGAAGGGTACAGGTACGAGCAGTACTTC.

V is TRBV6-2 or TRBV6-3 and J is TRBJ1-2; D remains ambiguous. Germline V gene lookup returns CDR1 MNHEY and CDR2 SVGEGT. Trimming cost V 2 bases and J 7 bases, with 11 bases left between them. The CDR3 is 13 amino acids. The CDR3 DNA reads as TGTGCCAGCAGTTACAAGGCTGTTTCTGGCTACACCTTC. Translation gives CASSYKAVSGYTF.

This clone showed up just a few times. This chain joins TRBV13 and TRBJ1-2; D remains unclear. Germline loops: CDR1 PRHDT, CDR2 FYEKMQ (reference sequence). The CDR3 runs 14 residues. V lost 6 bases, J lost 3 bases, and 14 bases lay in between. CDR3: CASRESVRDYGYTF. CDR3 DNA: TGTGCCAGCAGAGAATCCGTAAGGGACTATGGCTACACCTTC.